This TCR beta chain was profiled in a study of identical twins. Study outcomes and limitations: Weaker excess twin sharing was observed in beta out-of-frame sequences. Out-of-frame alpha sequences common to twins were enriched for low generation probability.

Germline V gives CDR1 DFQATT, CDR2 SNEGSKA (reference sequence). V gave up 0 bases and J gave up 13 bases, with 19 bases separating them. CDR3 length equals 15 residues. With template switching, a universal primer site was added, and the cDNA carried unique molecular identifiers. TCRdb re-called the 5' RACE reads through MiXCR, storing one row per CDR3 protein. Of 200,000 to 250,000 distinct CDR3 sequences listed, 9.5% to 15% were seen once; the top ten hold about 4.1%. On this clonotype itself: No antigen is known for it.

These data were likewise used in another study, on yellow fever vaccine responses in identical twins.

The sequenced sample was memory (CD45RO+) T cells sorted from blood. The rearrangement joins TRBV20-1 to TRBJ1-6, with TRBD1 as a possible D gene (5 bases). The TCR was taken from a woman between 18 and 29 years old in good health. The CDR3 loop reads CSARDRGWGGDPLHF. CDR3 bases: TGCAGTGCTAGAGATCGCGGTTGGGGCGGGGATCCCCTCCACTTT.